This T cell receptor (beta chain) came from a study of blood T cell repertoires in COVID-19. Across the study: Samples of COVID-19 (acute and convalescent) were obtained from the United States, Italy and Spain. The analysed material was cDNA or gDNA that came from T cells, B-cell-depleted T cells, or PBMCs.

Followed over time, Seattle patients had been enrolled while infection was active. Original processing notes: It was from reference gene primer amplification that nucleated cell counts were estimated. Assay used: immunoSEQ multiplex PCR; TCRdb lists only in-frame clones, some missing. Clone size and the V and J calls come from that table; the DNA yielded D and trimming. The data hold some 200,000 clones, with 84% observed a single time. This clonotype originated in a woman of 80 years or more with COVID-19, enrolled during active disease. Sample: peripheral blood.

The CDR3: CASSFPGYTEAFF. The CDR3 DNA sequence: TGTGCCAGCAGCTTTCCGGGGTACACTGAAGCTTTCTTT. V usage is TRBV5-6 and J usage is TRBJ1-1; no reliable D call. CDR1 SGHDT and CDR2 YYEEEE come from the germline V gene. Trimming pared 2 bases from V and 3 bases from J, leaving 8 bases between. This CDR3 is built from 13 residues.